These T cell receptor beta chains were read from a single sample in a study of PD-1 blockade in mismatch repair-deficient tumors. Profiling relied on immunoSEQ multiplex PCR, and the TCRdb table lists in-frame clones only, not all of them. The sample has 90,000 to 120,000 clones; about 79% are singletons. This material consisted of peripheral blood, taken approximately 36 weeks after starting pembrolizumab. These receptors were collected from an adult with mismatch repair-deficient cancer. Each CDR3 is given without its conserved first and last residue.

V,J,CDR3
TRBV5-6,TRBJ1-2,ASSRTATGGYT
TRBV7-9,TRBJ1-5,ASSPTGLSNQPQH
TRBV14,TRBJ1-1,ASSQGVVRGETEAF
TRBV11-3,TRBJ2-2,ASSTRTSPMNTGELF
TRBV6-1,TRBJ2-2,ASSEFAGETHFFAGELF
TRBV9,TRBJ2-7,ASSVGTIDEQY
TRBV5-6,TRBJ2-7,ASSPGTLEQY
TRBV7-9,TRBJ2-3,ASSPPVLGTDTQY
TRBV19,TRBJ1-5,ASNYQGVVQPQH
TRBV7-2,TRBJ1-1,ASSLTTYTEAF